Sequencing of this T cell receptor (beta chain) was carried out in a study of T cells in Graves' hyperthyroidism and ophthalmopathy (dated by TCRdb to between 2017 and 2020). For the study in its entirety: Peripheral blood samples were taken at the time of initial diagnosis, prior to any treatment. An independent validation cohort of around 19 hyperthyroidism patients and 17 patients who later progressed to ophthalmopathy tested prospective prediction of ophthalmopathy. Thyroid tissue and blood T-cell repertoires from about six Graves' hyperthyroidism patients were also compared in the study. The paper describes TCR Vbeta CDR3 sequencing of about 140 peripheral blood samples, made up of around 41 ophthalmopathy patients, around 78 hyperthyroidism patients and some 17 progressor patients. Once sampling was done, hyperthyroidism patients were given methimazole at a starting dose of 30 mg daily, whereas ophthalmopathy patients were given high-dose intravenous methylprednisolone. The roughly 90 discovery patients were divided at random into training and test sets in a 7:3 ratio. To identify TCR V-J signatures that set the groups apart, the researchers used a discovery cohort of more than 95 patients, made up of 43 with Graves' ophthalmopathy and 57 with stable Graves' hyperthyroidism. Summary of the overall study and its limitations: Sample size was not statistically predetermined, and investigators were not blinded to group allocation. In validation, the model predicted progression to ophthalmopathy a median of about 6 months before onset, with about 70% sensitivity and about 72% specificity. A 13 V-J signature model separated ophthalmopathy from stable hyperthyroidism, with approximately 87% sensitivity and roughly 81% specificity in cross-validation and 80%/75% in testing. Most expanded thyroid clonotypes (frequency above 0.001) were also detected in blood, suggesting blood repertoires may reflect thyroid immune responses.

Many counts were recorded for this clonotype. The antigen it binds to is not known. Nothing much larger sits one base from this clone, and base qualities are not available. Stable Graves' hyperthyroidism was defined as no progression to ophthalmopathy during 18 months of follow-up. Hyperthyroidism patients were newly diagnosed, had a disease duration of under 2 months, and were aged 18 to 65 years. Any patient with an uncontrolled infection, another autoimmune disease, pregnancy or lactation was excluded. Clinical symptoms, serum thyroxine and TRAb, thyroid ultrasound, and orbital computed tomography formed the basis for the diagnoses. PBMCs were separated from roughly 9.6 ml of fresh peripheral blood using Ficoll-Paque density gradient centrifugation. Total RNA was extracted using Trizol reagent, and RNA quality was assessed on an Agilent 2100 Bioanalyzer. There are 12 amino acids in the CDR3, from cysteine to phenylalanine inclusive. The DNA shown is the 36-base CDR3, in frame from base 1. CDR1 and CDR2 are drawn from the germline V gene (reference sequence): DFQATT, SNEGSKA. Trimming costs V 1 base and J 1 base, and their ends lie 4 bases apart.

TCR beta CDR3 regions were amplified from RNA transcripts. The first round of RT-PCR for the TCR CDR3 was performed with the HTBI primer set and the Qiagen OneStep RT-PCR kit. Libraries were constructed in a second round of multiplex PCR, after which size selection and purification were performed. Sequencing of the libraries was done on an Illumina HiSeq2000 using paired-end 100 bp reads. Turning to the authors' computational methods: Raw data were processed with SOAPnuke, discarding reads with adapters, uncalled bases, mean Phred below 15, or no exact constant-primer or identifier match. COPE v1.2.5 was used to merge the high-quality paired reads, and each unique nucleotide sequence was defined as a clonotype. MiTCR v1.1 was used to align clonotypes to the IMGT TRBV, TRBD and TRBJ reference segments. Analysis was restricted to V-J combinations with a frequency above 0.0001, which covered 99.2% of repertoires. A TCS score was defined as the ratio of F50 (clonal expansion) to E x V (chaos), with BLOSUM62-based TCRdist applied between CDR3 peptides within each V-J. Welch's t-statistics and random forest reduced approximately 520 V-J features to about 12, which were used in a naive Bayes classifier (R e1071). TCRdb ran its own pipeline on the public reads, namely fastp trimming at Q25 and MiXCR clone calling, and kept in-frame beta chains. Identical CDR3 protein sequences are pooled into one entry, listed with their most common genes and DNA. The V and J calls reflect TCRdb's pipeline rather than the authors' work. In this sample the table shows 500,000 to 750,000 distinct CDR3 sequences, roughly 14% of which occur a single time. The biggest ten clones account for roughly 6.6% of the sample.

Input material: blood. The origin of this receptor is a woman aged 25 to 39 with Graves' hyperthyroidism. In this chain, TRBV20-1 is recombined with TRBJ2-5; the D segment cannot be called with confidence. The CDR3 amino acid sequence is: CSARAFQETQYF. The DNA reads TGCAGTGCTAGAGCCTTCCAAGAGACCCAGTACTTC.